This T cell receptor beta chain was obtained from a study of T cell responses to AZD1222 COVID-19 vaccine. Second doses that came at about 4 or about 12 weeks were put together. Study-level results: Seropositive at baseline were only a handful of AZD1222 recipients. The peak T cell response came first, and repertoires were sampled only after it. The CD4 TCRs associated with vaccination extended across spike and predominated at 160-218 and 743-854.

The repertoire was sequenced with immunoSEQ multiplex PCR; TCRdb's copy has only in-frame clones and lacks some. Among about 94,000 clones listed, roughly 85% were seen once. This clone was detected only once. Antigen: not known. The sample in question was peripheral blood, obtained 28 days after the second AZD1222 dose. The origin of this receptor is an adult who received the AZD1222 COVID-19 vaccine.

The CDR3 sequence is CASSLPPTGAGIGNQPQHF. The CDR3, as DNA: TGCGCCAGCAGCCTACCTCCGACAGGGGCGGGAATTGGCAATCAGCCCCAGCATTTT. V usage is TRBV4-1 and J usage is TRBJ1-5; the match to TRBD1 covers 8 bases. Germline assignment: CDR1 MGHRA and CDR2 YSYEKL. The CDR3 extends over 19 amino acids. V gave up 4 bases and J gave up 2 bases; unmatched junction bases: 16.